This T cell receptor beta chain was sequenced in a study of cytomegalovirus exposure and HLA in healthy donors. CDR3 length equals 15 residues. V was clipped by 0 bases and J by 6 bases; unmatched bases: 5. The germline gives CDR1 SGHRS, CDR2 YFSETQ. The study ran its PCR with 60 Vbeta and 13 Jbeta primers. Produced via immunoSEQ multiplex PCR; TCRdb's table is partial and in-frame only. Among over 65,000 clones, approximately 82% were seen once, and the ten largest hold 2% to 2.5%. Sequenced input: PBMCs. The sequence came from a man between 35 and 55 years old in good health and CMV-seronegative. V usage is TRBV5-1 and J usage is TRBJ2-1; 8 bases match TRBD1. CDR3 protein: CASSLAQTGVNEQFF. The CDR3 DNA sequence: TGCGCCAGCAGCTTGGCCCAGACAGGGGTCAATGAGCAGTTCTTC.